This T cell receptor beta chain was identified during a study of post-analysis software for immune sequencing data. Built from TCR beta cDNA, the libraries had unique molecular identifiers in them. The authors obtained roughly 550,000 cDNA molecules from around 0.96 to 9.9 million T cells. TCRdb redid the calling of the PCR reads with MiXCR, one entry per CDR3 protein. The sample contains roughly 870,000 distinct CDR3 sequences, roughly 50% of which appear only once. General study results and limits: With TRBV5-6, TRBV5-1 and TRBV20-1 included, about five TRBV segments were more frequent in patients than in controls.

The CDR3 consists of 14 residues. Germline assignment: CDR1 WSHSY and CDR2 SAAADI. Trimming cost V 10 bases and J 4 bases, with 17 bases left between them. About this clonotype itself: Its antigen is unidentified.

This chain links TRBV10-2 with TRBJ1-5, with D perhaps TRBD1 (6 bases). The receptor comes from a girl aged 5 to 17 with multiple sclerosis. Input material: blood. CDR3: CATGGAFTNQPQHF. The CDR3 nucleotides read TGCGCCACTGGGGGGGCCTTCACAAATCAGCCCCAGCATTTT.